This T cell receptor (beta chain) was recorded in a study of CD8+CD57+ T cells in acquired aplastic anemia. Genomic DNA constituted the template upon which TCR beta VDJ and CDR3 profiling was performed. TCRdb reanalysed the reads using MiXCR and keeps one entry per CDR3 protein. The sample holds 400,000 to 450,000 distinct CDR3 sequences, around 68% seen once. Germline loops: CDR1 MNHEY, CDR2 SVGAGI. Trimming pared 10 bases from V and 1 base from J, leaving 17 bases between. This CDR3 has 14 residues. The chain uses TRBV6-5 and TRBJ2-7; the D gene could be TRBD1 or TRBD2 (5 bases each). This receptor was obtained from a human donor in good health, serving as a control. What was sequenced was sorted CD4+, CD8+, or CD8+CD57+ T cells (not recorded which) from PBMCs. CDR3 amino acids: CATSTGPVSYEQYF. The CDR3 DNA reads as TGTGCCACGAGTACGGGGCCCGTATCCTACGAGCAGTACTTC.